This TCR beta chain was documented in a study of cytomegalovirus exposure and HLA in healthy donors. Study outcomes and limitations: A classifier reportedly called cytomegalovirus status with high sensitivity and specificity. About 87% or about 30% of the time was how often most TCR beta V segments were productive, according to an earlier analysis. For TCR beta chains, V- and J-gene trimming was later linked to a missense DCLRE1C variant.

This clone was counted only a few times. The antigen remains unidentified. The CDR3 is 14 amino acids. Germline lookup yields CDR1 ENHRY and CDR2 SYGVKD. V was clipped by 4 bases and J by 0 bases, with 9 bases between them. The PCR ran on 60 Vbeta and 13 Jbeta primers. Here immunoSEQ multiplex PCR was the method, and the copy in TCRdb shows in-frame clones only, minus some. In the table there are roughly 110,000 clones, under 80% of which are singletons. The sample consisted of PBMCs. V and J are TRBV10-3 and TRBJ1-1; possibly TRBD1 for D (6 bases). The receptor was derived from a woman between 40 and 55 years old in good health and CMV-seropositive. CDR3: CAISGQVMNTEAFF. For the CDR3, the DNA is TGTGCCATCAGTGGACAGGTTATGAACACTGAAGCTTTCTTT.